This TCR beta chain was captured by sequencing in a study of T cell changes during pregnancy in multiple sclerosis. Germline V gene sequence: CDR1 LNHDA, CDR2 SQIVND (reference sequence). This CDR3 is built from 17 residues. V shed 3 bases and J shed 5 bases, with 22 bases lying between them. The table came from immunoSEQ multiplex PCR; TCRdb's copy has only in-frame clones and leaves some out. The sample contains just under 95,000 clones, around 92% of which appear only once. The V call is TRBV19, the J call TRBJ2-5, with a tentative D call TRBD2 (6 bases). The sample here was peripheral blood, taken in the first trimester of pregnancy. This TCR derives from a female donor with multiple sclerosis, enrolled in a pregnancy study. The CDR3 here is CASSMGSRLGPLETQYF. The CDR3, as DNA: TGTGCCAGTAGTATGGGGTCCCGACTAGGCCCCCTGGAGACCCAGTACTTC. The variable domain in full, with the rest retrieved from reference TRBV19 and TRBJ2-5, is DGGITQSPKYLFRKEGQNVTLSCEQNLNHDAMYWYRQDPGQGLRLIYYSQIVNDFQKGDIAEGYSVSREKKESFPLTVTSAQKNPTAFYLCASSMGSRLGPLETQYFGPGTRLLVL.